This T cell receptor (beta chain) comes out of a study of graft-versus-host responses after intestinal transplantation. For the study at large: Transplants were multivisceral, liver-intestinal, or isolated intestinal. Whole-study results and caveats: Investigators detected GvH clones in recipient marrow, with some emerging earlier in ileum or blood. Allografts of one patient group, those with graft-donor T cell macrochimerism, had high graft-versus-host to host-versus-graft clonal ratios.

Repertoires were generated with immunoSEQ multiplex PCR, while TCRdb's copy carries only in-frame clones and drops some. This sample has more than 2,000 clones, with roughly 28% found just once. Cell sorting after the reaction yielded proliferating CFSE-low CD3+CD4+ and CD3+CD8+ responders. On this clone itself: Germline is not matched at one junction end, which may reflect a read error.

Sequenced material: alloreactive CD4+ T cells from a mixed lymphocyte reaction culture, taken before transplantation. Subset described: CFSE-low proliferating T cells sorted from roughly 6-day pre-transplant mixed lymphocyte reaction (GvH or HvG direction). This receptor was taken from a human patient who was an organ donor for intestinal transplantation.

The CDR3 DNA sequence: TGTGCCTGGGGGTCTAGCCAAGACCGATTC. This sequence encodes CAWGSSQDRF. J is TRBJ2-7 and V is TRBV30; TRBD2 is a possible D gene (5 bases). From germline, CDR1 is GTSNPN and CDR2 SVGIG (reference sequence). The CDR3 loop spans 10 amino acids.